The rows below give T cell receptor beta chains drawn from one sample of a study of blood T cell repertoires in COVID-19. The data were produced by immunoSEQ multiplex PCR, yet TCRdb's version contains in-frame clones alone and is incomplete. The sample includes 80,000 to 95,000 clones, about 89% of them seen just once. The sequenced sample was peripheral blood. These receptors originate from a human donor in a cohort sampled during active COVID-19. The CDR3 runs from the conserved cysteine through the conserved F or W. The D gene is left open where the match is weak. Clone size is shown for a subset of rows, as once, few, many or a class of expanded clone.

d_gene: TRBD2; j_gene: TRBJ2-5; abundance: once; v_gene: TRBV4-1; CDR3nt: TGCGCCAGCAGTAGCGGGGGGGCAGGAGAGACCCAGTACTTC; CDR3aa: CASSSGGAGETQYF
d_gene: NA; j_gene: TRBJ2-1; abundance: NA; v_gene: TRBV19; CDR3nt: TGTGCCAGTAGTACCACAGGGTCCTACAATGAGCAGTTCTTC; CDR3aa: CASSTTGSYNEQFF
d_gene: NA; j_gene: TRBJ2-7; abundance: NA; v_gene: TRBV12-3/TRBV12-4; CDR3nt: TGTGCCAGCAGTTTTGGGGGGTCAAACGAGCAGTACTTC; CDR3aa: CASSFGGSNEQYF
d_gene: NA; j_gene: TRBJ1-5; abundance: NA; v_gene: TRBV11-2; CDR3nt: TGTGCCAGCAGCTCCGGGTGGGGGGGGAATCAGCCCCAGCATTTT; CDR3aa: CASSSGWGGNQPQHF
d_gene: NA; j_gene: TRBJ1-2; abundance: NA; v_gene: TRBV3-1/TRBV3-2; CDR3nt: TGTGCCAGCAGCCAAAACAGGGATCCGAGTTATAACTATGGCTACACCTTC; CDR3aa: CASSQNRDPSYNYGYTF
d_gene: TRBD1; j_gene: TRBJ1-2; abundance: NA; v_gene: TRBV27; CDR3nt: TGTGCCAGCAGCGGCACCTTTTGGACAGGGGGCGGCTATGGCTACACCTTC; CDR3aa: CASSGTFWTGGGYGYTF
d_gene: NA; j_gene: TRBJ1-4; abundance: NA; v_gene: TRBV5-4; CDR3nt: TGTGCCAGCAGCTATGGGACGGGAGGGTTTTATGAAAAACTGTTTTTT; CDR3aa: CASSYGTGGFYEKLFF
d_gene: NA; j_gene: TRBJ2-7; abundance: NA; v_gene: TRBV4-2; CDR3nt: TGTGCCAGCAGCCACGGACAGAGCTCCTACGAGCAGTACTTC; CDR3aa: CASSHGQSSYEQYF
d_gene: NA; j_gene: TRBJ1-2; abundance: NA; v_gene: TRBV29-1; CDR3nt: TGCAGCGGTTCCCTGTCCTATGGCTACACCTTC; CDR3aa: CSGSLSYGYTF
d_gene: NA; j_gene: TRBJ2-2; abundance: NA; v_gene: TRBV7-2; CDR3nt: TGTGCCAGCAGCCCAAGGACAGTCGGCGGGGAGCTGTTTTTT; CDR3aa: CASSPRTVGGELFF
d_gene: NA; j_gene: TRBJ2-2; abundance: NA; v_gene: TRBV7-9; CDR3nt: TGTGCCAGCAGCTTCCAACGACAGAACACCGGGGAGCTGTTTTTT; CDR3aa: CASSFQRQNTGELFF
d_gene: TRBD2; j_gene: TRBJ2-1; abundance: NA; v_gene: TRBV7-3; CDR3nt: TGTGCCAGCAGCAAAGAATCCGGACTAGCGGGTACCTCCTACAATGAGCAGTTCTTC; CDR3aa: CASSKESGLAGTSYNEQFF
d_gene: TRBD1; j_gene: TRBJ2-3; abundance: NA; v_gene: TRBV3-1/TRBV3-2; CDR3nt: TGTGCCGCAAAACAGGGGTTGAAAACAGATACGCAGTATTTT; CDR3aa: CAAKQGLKTDTQYF
d_gene: NA; j_gene: TRBJ1-4; abundance: NA; v_gene: TRBV6-5; CDR3nt: TGTGCCAGCAGCTCCCTCGCCAGCCGGGGTGGAAAACTGTTTTTT; CDR3aa: CASSSLASRGGKLFF
d_gene: NA; j_gene: TRBJ1-1; abundance: NA; v_gene: TRBV6-5; CDR3nt: TGTGCCAGCAGTTACTCGATTGCACGGTGGGAAGCTTTCTTT; CDR3aa: CASSYSIARWEAFF
d_gene: TRBD1; j_gene: TRBJ1-2; abundance: NA; v_gene: TRBV28; CDR3nt: TGTGCCAGCAGTCGGGCCACTCGGACAGGGGGCCCAAACTATGGCTACACCTTC; CDR3aa: CASSRATRTGGPNYGYTF
d_gene: TRBD1; j_gene: TRBJ1-3; abundance: NA; v_gene: TRBV19; CDR3nt: TGTGCCAGTAGAATAACAGGGGGATTTGGAAACACCATATATTTT; CDR3aa: CASRITGGFGNTIYF
d_gene: NA; j_gene: TRBJ2-2; abundance: NA; v_gene: TRBV30; CDR3nt: TGTGCCTGGAGTGTACTATGGGGCCCTGGGAACACCGGGGAGCTGTTTTTT; CDR3aa: CAWSVLWGPGNTGELFF
d_gene: NA; j_gene: TRBJ1-6; abundance: NA; v_gene: TRBV6-4; CDR3nt: TGTGCCAGCAGACAGTATAATTCACCCCTCCACTTT; CDR3aa: CASRQYNSPLHF
d_gene: NA; j_gene: TRBJ2-1; abundance: few; v_gene: TRBV6-2/TRBV6-3; CDR3nt: TGTGCCAGCAGTTACCGGGACTACAATGAGCAGTTCTTC; CDR3aa: CASSYRDYNEQFF
d_gene: NA; j_gene: TRBJ2-5; abundance: once; v_gene: TRBV6-6; CDR3nt: TGTGCCAGCAGTTACTTAGGGGAAGAGACCCAGTACTTC; CDR3aa: CASSYLGEETQYF
d_gene: TRBD1; j_gene: TRBJ1-5; abundance: NA; v_gene: TRBV18; CDR3nt: TGTGCCAGCTCCGCAGACAGGGCTAATCAGCCCCAGCATTTT; CDR3aa: CASSADRANQPQHF
d_gene: NA; j_gene: TRBJ1-5; abundance: few; v_gene: TRBV6-1; CDR3nt: TGTGCCAGCAGTGAGTCCCAGGGTTACCAGCCCCAGCATTTT; CDR3aa: CASSESQGYQPQHF
d_gene: TRBD1; j_gene: TRBJ2-7; abundance: NA; v_gene: TRBV18; CDR3nt: TGTGCCAGCTCACCGCCCGTGAGGACAGGGTCCTACGAGCAGTACTTC; CDR3aa: CASSPPVRTGSYEQYF
d_gene: NA; j_gene: TRBJ2-7; abundance: NA; v_gene: TRBV14; CDR3nt: TGTGCCAGCAGCCAAGATCGGGAAGGGGGTCGGTTC; CDR3aa: CASSQDREGGRF